The rows below give T cell receptor beta chains drawn from one sample of a study of post-analysis software for immune sequencing data. Using its own MiXCR run on the PCR reads, TCRdb lists one record per CDR3 protein. The sample includes about 770,000 distinct CDR3 sequences, about 43% of them seen just once. Material for sequencing was blood. The receptors were sampled from a girl aged 5-17 years with multiple sclerosis. CDR3s include the opening cysteine and the closing phenylalanine or tryptophan. The order of the fields is clone size, J gene, V gene, D gene, CDR3 protein, CDR3 DNA. The D gene is left open where the match is weak. The size entry is marked missing in some rows and otherwise reads once, few, many or a size class.

clone size: NA
J gene: TRBJ2-3
V gene: TRBV20-1
D gene: NA
CDR3 protein: CSMPAASSTDTQYF
CDR3 DNA: TGCAGCATGCCGGCGGCATCAAGCACAGATACGCAGTATTTT

clone size: NA
J gene: TRBJ2-1
V gene: TRBV12-3/TRBV12-4
D gene: TRBD1
CDR3 protein: CASSLNRGRGNEQFF
CDR3 DNA: TGTGCCAGCAGTTTAAACAGGGGGCGTGGGAATGAGCAGTTCTTC

clone size: few
J gene: TRBJ2-5
V gene: TRBV20-1
D gene: NA
CDR3 protein: CSARERGTSYLETQYF
CDR3 DNA: TGCAGTGCTAGAGAACGAGGGACCTCTTATTTGGAGACCCAGTACTTC

clone size: few
J gene: TRBJ2-1
V gene: TRBV5-6
D gene: NA
CDR3 protein: CASSLGRGRDQGYNEQFF
CDR3 DNA: TGTGCCAGCAGCTTAGGGCGCGGACGCGACCAAGGATACAATGAGCAGTTCTTC

clone size: NA
J gene: TRBJ2-7
V gene: TRBV6-2/TRBV6-3
D gene: NA
CDR3 protein: CASSYSYRADYEQYF
CDR3 DNA: TGTGCCAGCAGTTACTCGTACAGGGCTGACTACGAGCAGTACTTC

clone size: few
J gene: TRBJ2-7
V gene: TRBV7-8
D gene: TRBD2
CDR3 protein: CASSSRFSGIKFSYEQYF
CDR3 DNA: TGTGCCAGCAGCTCCCGCTTCAGCGGGATAAAGTTCTCCTACGAGCAGTACTTC

clone size: NA
J gene: TRBJ2-7
V gene: TRBV27
D gene: TRBD2
CDR3 protein: CASSLAPSGRANREQYF
CDR3 DNA: TGTGCCAGCAGTTTAGCCCCTAGCGGGAGGGCCAATCGTGAGCAGTACTTC

clone size: NA
J gene: TRBJ2-5
V gene: TRBV28
D gene: NA
CDR3 protein: CASSLRGVMETQYF
CDR3 DNA: TGTGCCAGCAGTTTAAGGGGGGTGATGGAGACCCAGTACTTC

clone size: NA
J gene: TRBJ2-7
V gene: TRBV18
D gene: TRBD2
CDR3 protein: CASSLATSGRYGEQYF
CDR3 DNA: TGTGCCAGCTCACTTGCCACTAGCGGGAGATATGGCGAGCAGTACTTC

clone size: NA
J gene: TRBJ2-1
V gene: TRBV11-2
D gene: NA
CDR3 protein: CASNDGVGLPSYNEQFF
CDR3 DNA: TGTGCCAGCAACGATGGGGTGGGACTCCCCTCCTACAATGAGCAGTTCTTC

clone size: NA
J gene: TRBJ2-1
V gene: TRBV5-4
D gene: TRBD2
CDR3 protein: CASSLELAGVWNEQFF
CDR3 DNA: TGTGCCAGCAGCTTGGAGTTAGCGGGAGTTTGGAATGAGCAGTTCTTC

clone size: few
J gene: TRBJ2-5
V gene: TRBV20-1
D gene: NA
CDR3 protein: CSASESQRGQYF
CDR3 DNA: TGCAGTGCTAGTGAAAGTCAAAGGGGGCAGTACTTC

clone size: few
J gene: TRBJ2-1
V gene: TRBV28
D gene: TRBD2
CDR3 protein: CASSSDRASGRKYEQFF
CDR3 DNA: TGTGCCAGCAGTTCCGACCGGGCTAGCGGGAGAAAGTATGAGCAGTTCTTC

clone size: once
J gene: TRBJ1-1
V gene: TRBV6-2/TRBV6-3
D gene: NA
CDR3 protein: CASSYTPGISPMNTEAFF
CDR3 DNA: TGTGCCAGCAGTTATACCCCGGGAATCAGTCCTATGAACACTGAAGCTTTCTTT

clone size: NA
J gene: TRBJ2-1
V gene: TRBV7-2
D gene: TRBD2
CDR3 protein: CASRGLASSYNEQFF
CDR3 DNA: TGTGCCAGCCGGGGACTAGCGAGCTCCTACAATGAGCAGTTCTTC

clone size: NA
J gene: TRBJ2-1
V gene: TRBV12-5
D gene: NA
CDR3 protein: CASGSLFDSNNEQFF
CDR3 DNA: TGTGCTAGTGGTTCTTTATTCGACTCAAACAATGAGCAGTTCTTC

clone size: NA
J gene: TRBJ2-7
V gene: TRBV29-1
D gene: TRBD2
CDR3 protein: CSVESATSGSSYEQYF
CDR3 DNA: TGCAGCGTTGAATCAGCGACTAGCGGGTCTTCCTACGAGCAGTACTTC

clone size: NA
J gene: TRBJ1-4
V gene: TRBV12-3/TRBV12-4
D gene: NA
CDR3 protein: CASMGLMEKLFF
CDR3 DNA: TGTGCCAGCATGGGGCTCATGGAAAAACTGTTTTTT

clone size: NA
J gene: TRBJ1-4
V gene: TRBV4-1
D gene: TRBD1
CDR3 protein: CASSQDQGADEKLFF
CDR3 DNA: TGCGCCAGCAGCCAAGATCAGGGGGCGGATGAAAAACTGTTTTTT

clone size: NA
J gene: TRBJ2-5
V gene: TRBV24-1
D gene: NA
CDR3 protein: CATSDRDSSGETQYF
CDR3 DNA: TGTGCCACCAGTGATCGGGACTCATCCGGAGAGACCCAGTACTTC

clone size: NA
J gene: TRBJ2-1
V gene: TRBV15
D gene: NA
CDR3 protein: CAASRDQGINEQFF
CDR3 DNA: TGTGCCGCCAGCAGAGATCAGGGTATCAATGAGCAGTTCTTC

clone size: NA
J gene: TRBJ1-5
V gene: TRBV5-6
D gene: NA
CDR3 protein: CASSLGRMNTPQHF
CDR3 DNA: TGTGCCAGCAGCTTGGGTAGGATGAACACGCCCCAGCATTTT

clone size: few
J gene: TRBJ1-1
V gene: TRBV5-5
D gene: NA
CDR3 protein: CASSSRAGESTEAFF
CDR3 DNA: TGTGCCAGCAGCTCCCGGGCTGGGGAAAGCACTGAAGCTTTCTTT

clone size: few
J gene: TRBJ2-6
V gene: TRBV29-1
D gene: NA
CDR3 protein: CSVEARGLVSGANVLTF
CDR3 DNA: TGCAGCGTTGAGGCCCGAGGTTTGGTCTCTGGGGCCAACGTCCTGACTTTC

clone size: NA
J gene: TRBJ2-1
V gene: TRBV10-3
D gene: TRBD2
CDR3 protein: CAIKGTSGDSYNEQFF
CDR3 DNA: TGTGCCATCAAGGGGACTAGCGGGGATTCCTACAATGAGCAGTTCTTC

clone size: NA
J gene: TRBJ2-1
V gene: TRBV10-3
D gene: TRBD1
CDR3 protein: CAISGRGQGTEQFF
CDR3 DNA: TGTGCCATCTCAGGAAGGGGACAGGGAACTGAGCAGTTCTTC

clone size: NA
J gene: TRBJ2-5
V gene: TRBV24-1
D gene: NA
CDR3 protein: CATSGGPVYQETQYF
CDR3 DNA: TGTGCCACCAGTGGCGGACCAGTGTACCAAGAGACCCAGTACTTC

clone size: NA
J gene: TRBJ2-4
V gene: TRBV5-1
D gene: TRBD1
CDR3 protein: CASSLGQGIGIQYF
CDR3 DNA: TGCGCCAGCAGCCTGGGACAGGGAATAGGCATTCAGTACTTC

clone size: NA
J gene: TRBJ2-1
V gene: TRBV29-1
D gene: TRBD2
CDR3 protein: CSVEDSMLRLAGANEQFF
CDR3 DNA: TGCAGCGTTGAAGATTCTATGCTTCGGCTAGCGGGAGCGAATGAGCAGTTCTTC

clone size: NA
J gene: TRBJ2-3
V gene: TRBV12-3/TRBV12-4
D gene: TRBD1
CDR3 protein: CASSSGQVEDTQYF
CDR3 DNA: TGTGCCAGCAGCTCGGGACAGGTAGAAGATACGCAGTATTTT

clone size: NA
J gene: TRBJ1-5
V gene: TRBV20-1
D gene: NA
CDR3 protein: CSARWGMGQPQHF
CDR3 DNA: TGCAGTGCCCGATGGGGGATGGGTCAGCCCCAGCATTTT

clone size: NA
J gene: TRBJ1-1
V gene: TRBV11-2
D gene: TRBD1
CDR3 protein: CASSTTRTGGALSTEAFF
CDR3 DNA: TGTGCCAGCAGCACAACCCGGACAGGGGGGGCCCTTAGCACTGAAGCTTTCTTT

clone size: few
J gene: TRBJ1-2
V gene: TRBV4-1
D gene: NA
CDR3 protein: CASSRERGANYGYTF
CDR3 DNA: TGCGCCAGCAGTCGAGAACGAGGGGCGAACTATGGCTACACCTTC

clone size: NA
J gene: TRBJ2-5
V gene: TRBV12-3/TRBV12-4
D gene: TRBD1
CDR3 protein: CASSLEVTGEETQYF
CDR3 DNA: TGTGCCAGCAGCTTGGAAGTAACAGGGGAAGAGACCCAGTACTTC

clone size: NA
J gene: TRBJ2-5
V gene: TRBV11-2
D gene: TRBD2
CDR3 protein: CASSLTSGQEQYF
CDR3 DNA: TGTGCCAGCAGCTTAACTAGCGGTCAGGAGCAGTACTTC

clone size: NA
J gene: TRBJ2-3
V gene: TRBV2
D gene: NA
CDR3 protein: CASSDPPQGREDTQYF
CDR3 DNA: TGTGCCAGCAGTGACCCCCCTCAGGGGCGCGAAGATACGCAGTATTTT

clone size: NA
J gene: TRBJ1-6
V gene: TRBV5-1
D gene: NA
CDR3 protein: CASSLDGRYNSPPHF
CDR3 DNA: TGCGCCAGCAGCTTGGATGGGCGGTACAATTCACCCCCCCACTTT

clone size: NA
J gene: TRBJ1-2
V gene: TRBV30
D gene: NA
CDR3 protein: CAWSVLGMVHGYTF
CDR3 DNA: TGTGCCTGGAGTGTACTCGGGATGGTACATGGCTACACCTTC

clone size: NA
J gene: TRBJ2-1
V gene: TRBV6-6
D gene: NA
CDR3 protein: CASTPVPPEQFF
CDR3 DNA: TGTGCCAGCACCCCCGTGCCCCCCGAGCAGTTCTTC

clone size: NA
J gene: TRBJ1-2
V gene: TRBV20-1
D gene: NA
CDR3 protein: CSASQRAYSGYTF
CDR3 DNA: TGCAGTGCTAGTCAGAGGGCGTACAGTGGCTACACCTTC

clone size: NA
J gene: TRBJ1-5
V gene: TRBV12-3/TRBV12-4
D gene: NA
CDR3 protein: CASSLQEQPQHF
CDR3 DNA: TGTGCCAGCAGTCTCCAGGAACAGCCCCAGCATTTT

clone size: NA
J gene: TRBJ2-3
V gene: TRBV9
D gene: TRBD2
CDR3 protein: CASSPRTSEFTDTQYF
CDR3 DNA: TGTGCCAGCAGCCCCCGGACTAGCGAATTCACAGATACGCAGTATTTT

clone size: few
J gene: TRBJ2-7
V gene: TRBV20-1
D gene: TRBD2
CDR3 protein: CSARTSGSLLMHEQYF
CDR3 DNA: TGCAGTGCCAGGACTAGCGGGAGTCTCTTAATGCACGAGCAGTACTTC

clone size: NA
J gene: TRBJ2-2
V gene: TRBV29-1
D gene: TRBD1
CDR3 protein: CSVKGQGDTGELFF
CDR3 DNA: TGCAGCGTGAAGGGACAGGGAGACACCGGGGAGCTGTTTTTT

clone size: once
J gene: TRBJ2-1
V gene: TRBV28
D gene: TRBD2
CDR3 protein: CASSGRGLAFGGDQFF
CDR3 DNA: TGTGCCAGCAGTGGCCGGGGACTAGCGTTCGGGGGAGATCAGTTCTTC

clone size: NA
J gene: TRBJ2-5
V gene: TRBV5-6
D gene: NA
CDR3 protein: CASSPGGGIGETQYF
CDR3 DNA: TGTGCCAGCAGCCCCGGAGGAGGGATCGGGGAGACCCAGTACTTC